The rows below give T cell receptor beta chains drawn from one sample of a study of PD-1 blockade in classical Hodgkin lymphoma. Profiled with immunoSEQ multiplex PCR; TCRdb holds only in-frame clones, not every one. Of 85,000 to 90,000 clones listed, 90% are singletons. This material consisted of peripheral blood mononuclear cells (PBMCs), taken before the fourth cycle of nivolumab. These receptors were taken from a human donor with classical Hodgkin lymphoma. Both conserved end residues are part of each CDR3. D genes are given only for firm matches. The size entry is marked missing in some rows and otherwise reads once, few, many or a size class.

v_gene	d_gene	abundance	j_gene	CDR3aa	CDR3nt
TRBV5-1	.	.	TRBJ1-3	CASSPAGGRIGNTIYF	TGCGCCAGCAGCCCGGCGGGGGGCAGAATCGGAAACACCATATATTTT
TRBV7-9	.	once	TRBJ1-2	CASSLTPGYGYTF	TGTGCCAGCAGCTTAACCCCAGGGTATGGCTACACCTTC
TRBV10-3	TRBD1	.	TRBJ2-7	CAISESETGGYEQYF	TGTGCCATCAGTGAGTCGGAGACAGGGGGCTACGAGCAGTACTTC
TRBV28	TRBD1	.	TRBJ1-1	CASSLGTGGFMNTEAFF	TGTGCCAGCAGCTTAGGGACAGGGGGCTTCATGAACACTGAAGCTTTCTTT
TRBV30	.	.	TRBJ1-2	CAWSVEANGRYGYTF	TGTGCCTGGAGTGTTGAGGCTAACGGACGCTATGGCTACACCTTC
TRBV4-2	.	.	TRBJ1-3	CASSQDFAGASGNTIYF	TGTGCCAGCAGCCAAGATTTCGCAGGGGCCTCTGGAAACACCATATATTTT
TRBV19	.	.	TRBJ2-7	CASVSGDEQYF	TGTGCCAGTGTTTCAGGGGACGAGCAGTACTTC
TRBV4-1	.	.	TRBJ1-3	CASSQDAQPSGNTIYF	TGCGCCAGCAGCCAAGACGCCCAACCCTCTGGAAACACCATATATTTT
TRBV30	.	once	TRBJ1-2	CAWGQLSYGYTF	TGTGCCTGGGGACAGCTCAGCTATGGCTACACCTTC
TRBV6-1	.	.	TRBJ1-4	CASSRVFHRFF	TGTGCCAGCAGTAGGGTCTTTCACCGGTTTTTT